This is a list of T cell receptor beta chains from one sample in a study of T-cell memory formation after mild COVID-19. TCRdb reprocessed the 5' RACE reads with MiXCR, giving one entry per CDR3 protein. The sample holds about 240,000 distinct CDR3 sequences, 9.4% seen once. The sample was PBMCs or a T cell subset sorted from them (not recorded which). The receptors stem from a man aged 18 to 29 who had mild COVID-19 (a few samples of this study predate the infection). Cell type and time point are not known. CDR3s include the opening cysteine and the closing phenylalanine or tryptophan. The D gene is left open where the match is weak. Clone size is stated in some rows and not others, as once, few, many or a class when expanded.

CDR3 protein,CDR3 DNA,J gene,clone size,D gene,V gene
CASSHEVTGNTIYF,TGCGCCAGCAGCCACGAGGTAACCGGAAACACCATATATTTT,TRBJ1-3,.,.,TRBV4-3
CASSQHSEGGAFPQYF,TGTGCCAGCAGCCAACACTCGGAAGGGGGGGCCTTTCCGCAGTATTTT,TRBJ2-3,few,.,TRBV3-1
CATFTRGERAGELFF,TGTGCCACTTTTACCCGGGGGGAAAGGGCCGGGGAGCTGTTTTTT,TRBJ2-2,few,TRBD2,TRBV28
CASSSQGRVAGELFF,TGTGCCAGCAGCTCCCAGGGGCGCGTGGCCGGGGAGCTGTTTTTT,TRBJ2-2,many,.,TRBV7-2
CASSLRKIHTDTQYF,TGTGCCAGCAGTTTGCGCAAAATTCACACAGATACGCAGTATTTT,TRBJ2-3,.,.,TRBV12-3/TRBV12-4
CASSQYNEQFF,TGCGCCAGCAGCCAATACAATGAGCAGTTCTTC,TRBJ2-1,many,.,TRBV4-1
CASSLGAGELYGYTF,TGTGCCAGCAGCTTAGGTGCAGGTGAACTCTATGGCTACACCTTC,TRBJ1-2,.,.,TRBV7-8
CASSYSQGRSPLHF,TGTGCCAGCAGTTATTCGCAGGGGAGGTCACCCCTCCACTTT,TRBJ1-6,.,.,TRBV6-5
CASSLTWNGEAFF,TGTGCCAGCAGCTTAACGTGGAACGGTGAAGCTTTCTTT,TRBJ1-1,.,.,TRBV7-3
CASSLPSGGWDTQYF,TGCGCCAGCAGCTTGCCTAGCGGGGGCTGGGATACGCAGTATTTT,TRBJ2-3,.,TRBD2,TRBV5-1
CASSLEGTTGEQYF,TGTGCCAGCAGCTTGGAGGGGACGACAGGGGAGCAGTACTTC,TRBJ2-7,few,TRBD1,TRBV5-6
CASSYASGVSYEQYF,TGTGCCAGCAGTTACGCTAGCGGGGTCTCCTACGAGCAGTACTTC,TRBJ2-7,.,TRBD2,TRBV6-5
CSAREALTDLNTEAFF,TGCAGTGCTAGAGAAGCGCTGACAGATCTGAACACTGAAGCTTTCTTT,TRBJ1-1,few,.,TRBV20-1
CASSQVQDREAFF,TGCGCCAGCAGCCAAGTTCAAGACAGGGAAGCTTTCTTT,TRBJ1-1,.,.,TRBV4-1
CASTPQVGDHYGYTF,TGCGCCAGCACCCCACAGGTTGGAGACCACTATGGCTACACCTTC,TRBJ1-2,few,.,TRBV5-1
CASSLTGAYGYTF,TGTGCCAGCAGCTTGACAGGGGCCTATGGCTACACCTTC,TRBJ1-2,.,TRBD1,TRBV5-4
CATSRRRVTGELFF,TGTGCCACCAGCAGAAGACGGGTTACCGGGGAGCTGTTTTTT,TRBJ2-2,.,.,TRBV15
CASSQNTQYF,TGTGCCAGCAGTCAGAATACGCAGTATTTT,TRBJ2-3,.,.,TRBV12-3/TRBV12-4
CASSYLTGQGMNTEAFF,TGTGCCAGCAGTTACCTGACCGGACAGGGGATGAACACTGAAGCTTTCTTT,TRBJ1-1,few,TRBD1,TRBV6-5
CSASPLAGGYTDTQYF,TGCAGTGCTAGCCCCCTAGCGGGGGGGTACACAGATACGCAGTATTTT,TRBJ2-3,few,TRBD2,TRBV20-1
CASSQGAGLQNTGELFF,TGCGCCAGCAGCCAAGGGGCGGGACTCCAGAACACCGGGGAGCTGTTTTTT,TRBJ2-2,few,.,TRBV4-1
CASSSLGLAGDVEQYF,TGTGCCAGCAGTTCGCTCGGGCTAGCGGGGGATGTGGAGCAGTACTTC,TRBJ2-7,.,TRBD2,TRBV27
CASSLKRGGNEQFF,TGCGCCAGCAGCTTGAAGCGGGGGGGCAATGAGCAGTTCTTC,TRBJ2-1,.,TRBD2,TRBV5-1
CASSLGAIMNTEAFF,TGTGCCAGCAGCCTAGGGGCAATCATGAACACTGAAGCTTTCTTT,TRBJ1-1,few,.,TRBV7-9
CASRGGSMNTEAFF,TGCGCCAGCAGAGGTGGCAGCATGAACACTGAAGCTTTCTTT,TRBJ1-1,few,.,TRBV5-1
CASSQVAGGSYEQYF,TGCGCCAGCAGCCAAGTAGCGGGGGGCTCCTACGAGCAGTACTTC,TRBJ2-7,.,TRBD2,TRBV4-3
CASSSSTSFNEQFF,TGCGCCAGCAGCTCCTCGACTAGCTTTAATGAGCAGTTCTTC,TRBJ2-1,.,TRBD2,TRBV5-1
CASSLTGDENIQYF,TGTGCCAGCAGCTTGACAGGGGACGAAAACATTCAGTACTTC,TRBJ2-4,few,TRBD1,TRBV7-9
CASSFGSRDRLTDTQYF,TGCGCCAGCAGCTTTGGGTCTCGGGACAGGCTTACAGATACGCAGTATTTT,TRBJ2-3,few,TRBD1,TRBV5-1
CASSLALQGVKTEAFF,TGTGCCAGCAGCTTAGCCTTACAAGGGGTGAAGACTGAAGCTTTCTTT,TRBJ1-1,few,.,TRBV7-9
CASSLGVGDSTEAFF,TGTGCCAGCTCACTGGGGGTCGGGGACAGCACTGAAGCTTTCTTT,TRBJ1-1,.,TRBD1,TRBV18
CASNEGGEEIYGYTF,TGTGCCAGCAACGAGGGCGGGGAGGAGATCTATGGCTACACCTTC,TRBJ1-2,few,.,TRBV6-5
CASSPRARVETQYF,TGTGCCAGCAGCCCCCGAGCGCGGGTGGAGACCCAGTACTTC,TRBJ2-5,few,.,TRBV9
CASSPRGFGLGSGYTF,TGTGCCAGCAGCCCCAGGGGCTTCGGATTGGGTTCTGGCTACACCTTC,TRBJ1-2,many,.,TRBV6-5
CASSLSGEIQPQHF,TGTGCCAGCAGCTTATCCGGGGAGATTCAGCCCCAGCATTTT,TRBJ1-5,few,.,TRBV7-8
CASIPGGEPLGTDTQYF,TGTGCCAGCATCCCTGGGGGGGAACCCCTGGGGACAGATACGCAGTATTTT,TRBJ2-3,.,TRBD2,TRBV25-1
CATSDPKPGTGANTGELFF,TGTGCCACCAGTGACCCTAAACCTGGGACAGGGGCGAACACCGGGGAGCTGTTTTTT,TRBJ2-2,.,TRBD1,TRBV24-1
CASSNTVVGETQYF,TGCGCCAGCAGCAACACGGTCGTCGGCGAGACCCAGTACTTC,TRBJ2-5,many,.,TRBV5-1
CASSQGPGPPGYTF,TGCGCCAGCAGCCAAGGCCCAGGGCCCCCTGGCTACACCTTC,TRBJ1-2,.,.,TRBV4-3
CSARTGGWFLGTEAFF,TGCAGCGCTCGGACAGGGGGCTGGTTTCTGGGCACTGAAGCTTTCTTT,TRBJ1-1,.,TRBD1,TRBV29-1
CASSWDRTYEQYF,TGTGCCAGCAGCTGGGACAGAACCTACGAGCAGTACTTC,TRBJ2-7,few,TRBD1,TRBV5-4
CSVMTGLYGYTF,TGCAGCGTGATGACAGGGCTTTATGGCTACACCTTC,TRBJ1-2,few,TRBD1,TRBV29-1
CSARSWTAHYEQYF,TGCAGTGCTAGGTCCTGGACAGCACATTACGAGCAGTACTTC,TRBJ2-7,few,.,TRBV20-1
CASSLQGKSSGANVLTF,TGTGCCAGCAGCTTGCAGGGGAAGAGCTCTGGGGCCAACGTCCTGACTTTC,TRBJ2-6,few,.,TRBV7-3
CASSLDSTDTQYF,TGCGCCAGCAGCTTGGACAGCACAGATACGCAGTATTTT,TRBJ2-3,many,.,TRBV12-3/TRBV12-4
CASSPSPDAPYAVNEQFF,TGTGCCAGCAGCCCGTCCCCGGACGCTCCTTATGCAGTGAATGAGCAGTTCTTC,TRBJ2-1,.,.,TRBV11-2
CSAQTGSDNEQFF,TGCAGTGCTCAGACAGGGTCTGACAATGAGCAGTTCTTC,TRBJ2-1,.,TRBD1,TRBV20-1
CASSLGGGGRNQPQHF,TGCGCCAGCAGCTTGGGAGGAGGGGGCCGCAATCAGCCCCAGCATTTT,TRBJ1-5,.,TRBD1,TRBV5-1
CASRPRVNGQGKLEGYTF,TGTGCCAGCAGACCCCGTGTTAATGGACAGGGGAAGTTAGAAGGCTACACCTTC,TRBJ1-2,.,TRBD1,TRBV7-9
CASSLEGNRETQYF,TGCGCCAGCAGCTTGGAGGGAAACCGAGAGACCCAGTACTTC,TRBJ2-5,.,.,TRBV5-1
CASSRNPGQASIPDTQYF,TGTGCCAGCAGCAGAAACCCGGGACAGGCTTCCATCCCAGATACGCAGTATTTT,TRBJ2-3,.,TRBD1,TRBV5-5